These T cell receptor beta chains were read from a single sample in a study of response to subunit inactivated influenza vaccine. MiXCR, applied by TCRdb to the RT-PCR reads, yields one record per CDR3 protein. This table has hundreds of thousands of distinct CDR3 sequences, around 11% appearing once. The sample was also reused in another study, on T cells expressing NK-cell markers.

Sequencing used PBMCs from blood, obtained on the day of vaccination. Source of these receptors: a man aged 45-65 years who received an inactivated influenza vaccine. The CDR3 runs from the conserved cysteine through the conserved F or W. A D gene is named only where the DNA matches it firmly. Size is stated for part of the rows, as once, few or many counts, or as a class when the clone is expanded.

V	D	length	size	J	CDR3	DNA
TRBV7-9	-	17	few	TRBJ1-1	CASSAVVDSALNTEAFF	TGTGCCAGCAGCGCCGTGGTGGACAGCGCCCTGAACACTGAAGCTTTCTTT
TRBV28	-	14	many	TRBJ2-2	CASSLARNTGELFF	TGTGCCAGCAGTCTAGCGAGGAACACCGGGGAGCTGTTTTTT
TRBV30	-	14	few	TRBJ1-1	CAWSVGQGAEYDFF	-
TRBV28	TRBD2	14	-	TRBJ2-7	CASSFRGVAYEQYF	TGTGCCAGCAGTTTTCGGGGGGTTGCCTACGAGCAGTACTTC
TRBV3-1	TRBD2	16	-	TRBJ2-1	CASSPGLAGWGNEQFF	TGTGCCAGCAGCCCGGGACTAGCGGGATGGGGCAATGAGCAGTTCTTC
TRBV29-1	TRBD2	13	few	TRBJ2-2	CVTGGENTGELFF	TGCGTAACGGGGGGGGAGAACACCGGGGAGCTGTTTTTT
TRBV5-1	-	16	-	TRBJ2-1	CASSIGTRSSYNEQFF	TGCGCCAGCAGCATAGGGACGCGTAGCTCCTACAATGAGCAGTTCTTC
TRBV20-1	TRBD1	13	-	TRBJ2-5	CSARGRGRETQYF	TGCAGTGCCCGGGGCAGGGGGAGAGAGACCCAGTACTTC
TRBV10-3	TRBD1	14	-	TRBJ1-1	CAIRPDRGSTEAFF	TGTGCCATCAGACCGGACAGGGGTAGTACTGAAGCTTTCTTT
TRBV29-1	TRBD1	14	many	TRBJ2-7	CSVERDRGSSEQYF	TGCAGCGTAGAAAGGGACAGGGGGAGTTCCGAGCAGTACTTC
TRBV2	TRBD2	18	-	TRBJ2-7	CASSGTSGTTFLSYEQYF	TGTGCCAGCAGCGGGACTAGCGGGACAACCTTCCTCTCCTACGAGCAGTACTTC
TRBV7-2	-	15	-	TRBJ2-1	CASSSTGGNYNEQFF	TGTGCCAGCAGCAGTACGGGGGGCAACTACAATGAGCAGTTCTTC
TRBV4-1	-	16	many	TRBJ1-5	CASSQDRALGYQPQHF	TGCGCCAGCAGCCAGGACCGGGCCCTCGGCTATCAGCCCCAGCATTTT
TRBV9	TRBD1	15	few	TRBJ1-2	CASSDTRTGTDGYTF	TGTGCCAGCAGCGACACCCGGACAGGGACGGATGGCTACACCTTC
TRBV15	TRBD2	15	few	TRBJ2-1	CATSRSGESYNEQFF	TGTGCCACCAGCCGCAGCGGGGAGTCCTACAATGAGCAGTTCTTC
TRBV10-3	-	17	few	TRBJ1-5	CAISESPDKIGNQPQHF	TGTGCCATCAGTGAGTCCCCGGACAAAATTGGCAATCAGCCCCAGCATTTT
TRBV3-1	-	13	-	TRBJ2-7	CASSQNRAYEQYF	TGTGCCAGCAGCCAGAACAGGGCCTACGAGCAGTACTTC
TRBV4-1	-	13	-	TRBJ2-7	CASSQNEGYEHYF	TGCGCCAGCAGCCAAAACGAGGGGTACGAGCACTACTTC
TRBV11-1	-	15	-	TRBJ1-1	CASSFGITMNTEAFF	TGTGCCAGCAGCTTTGGAATAACAATGAACACTGAAGCTTTCTTT
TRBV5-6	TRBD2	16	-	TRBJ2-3	CASSSIIAGGGDTQYF	TGTGCCAGCAGCTCGATAATAGCGGGAGGAGGAGATACGCAGTATTTT
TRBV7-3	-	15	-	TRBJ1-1	CASSLIAGPNTEAFF	TGTGCCAGCAGCTTAATTGCGGGGCCGAACACTGAAGCTTTCTTT
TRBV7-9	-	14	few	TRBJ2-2	CASSLMRDAGELFF	TGTGCCAGCAGCTTAATGCGGGATGCCGGGGAGCTGTTTTTT
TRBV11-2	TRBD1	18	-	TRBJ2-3	CASSLRRTGTGILNTQYF	TGTGCCAGCAGCTTACGGAGGACCGGGACAGGGATTTTAAATACGCAGTATTTT